These T cell receptor beta chains were read from a single sample in a study of regulatory T cells in long-lasting Graves disease. TCRdb called the multiplex PCR reads again in MiXCR, with one record for every CDR3 protein. The sample consists of about 460,000 distinct CDR3 sequences, about 20% of them appearing once. The starting material was peripheral blood mononuclear cells (PBMCs), obtained when the disease was refractory, from a patient treated with antithyroid drugs. The receptors come from a female donor with Graves disease. Both conserved end residues are part of each CDR3. Each record gives: D gene, J gene, clone size, V gene, CDR3 protein, CDR3 DNA. D genes are given only for firm matches. Size tells how often a clone was seen (once, few, many) or the class of an expanded clone, and some rows leave it out.

-	TRBJ2-5	many	TRBV7-2	CASSLWPGETQYF	TGTGCCAGCAGCTTATGGCCTGGGGAGACCCAGTACTTC
TRBD2	TRBJ2-5	-	TRBV19	CASRPGLAGRETQYF	TGTGCCAGTAGACCGGGACTAGCGGGAAGAGAGACCCAGTACTTC
-	TRBJ1-3	-	TRBV20-1	CSAGTSGNTIYF	TGCAGTGCTGGGACATCTGGAAACACCATATATTTT
-	TRBJ2-2	few	TRBV7-6	CASSSGGDGELFF	TGTGCCAGCAGCTCCGGGGGAGACGGGGAGCTGTTTTTT
-	TRBJ2-5	few	TRBV18	CASSSPEGMPKTQYF	TGTGCCAGCTCATCCCCAGAGGGGATGCCGAAGACCCAGTACTTC
TRBD1	TRBJ2-7	many	TRBV20-1	CSASGTGALSYEQYF	TGCAGTGCCTCAGGGACAGGAGCATTATCCTACGAGCAGTACTTC
-	TRBJ1-4	many	TRBV20-1	CSARTDKLFF	TGCAGTGCTAGGACAGACAAACTGTTTTTT
-	TRBJ1-5	-	TRBV27	CASSLFGWADNQPQHF	TGTGCCAGCAGTTTATTTGGCTGGGCAGACAATCAGCCCCAGCATTTT
-	TRBJ1-1	many	TRBV28	CASSIPQGTTEAFF	TGTGCCAGCAGTATCCCTCAGGGTACCACTGAAGCTTTCTTT
-	TRBJ1-5	many	TRBV12-3/TRBV12-4	CASSLARRGDGQPQHF	TGTGCCAGCAGTTTAGCGCGGAGGGGAGATGGACAGCCCCAGCATTTT
-	TRBJ2-7	few	TRBV4-1	CASSRGLIYEQYF	TGCGCCAGCAGCCGAGGACTCATCTACGAGCAGTACTTC
-	TRBJ2-2	few	TRBV5-1	CASQQQDTGELFF	TGCGCCAGCCAGCAACAGGACACCGGGGAGCTGTTTTTT
-	TRBJ2-2	many	TRBV19	CASSIARGSTGELFF	TGTGCCAGTAGTATCGCCAGGGGAAGCACCGGGGAGCTGTTTTTT
TRBD1	TRBJ2-6	-	TRBV19	CASERGTGVGSGANVLTF	TGTGCCAGTGAGAGGGGGACAGGGGTGGGGTCTGGGGCCAACGTCCTGACTTTC
-	TRBJ2-7	few	TRBV7-2	CASSLNRAEQYF	TGTGCCAGCAGCCTTAACAGGGCCGAGCAGTACTTC
-	TRBJ1-2	-	TRBV29-1	CSVGSDGYTF	TGCAGCGTAGGATCCGATGGCTACACCTTC
-	TRBJ1-5	-	TRBV6-2/TRBV6-3	CASSLMFGFNQPQHF	TGTGCCAGCAGCTTAATGTTCGGATTCAATCAGCCCCAGCATTTT